This T cell receptor (beta chain) was documented in a study of T cell responses to AZD1222 COVID-19 vaccine. Comments on this clone: Its antigen is as yet unknown.

Findings and caveats of the study: Of the AZD1222 recipients, only five to seven were seropositive at baseline.

Sequencing used immunoSEQ multiplex PCR; TCRdb keeps in-frame clones, though not all of them. The data show tens of thousands of clones, around 86% seen once. The TCR was taken from an adult in good health. The specimen was peripheral blood, collected on day 0 of AZD1222 vaccination.

The CDR3 spells CASSLGISGNTIYF. The CDR3 bases are TGTGCCAGCAGCTTAGGCATCTCTGGAAACACCATATATTTT. V is TRBV7-2 and J is TRBJ1-3, with D uncertain. The ends were cut back, 1 base at V and 0 bases at J, with 4 bases in the middle. This CDR3 has 14 residues. Per germline, CDR1 SGHTA and CDR2 FQGNSA. The full variable domain, in which reference TRBV7-2 and TRBJ1-3 provide the parts outside the CDR3, is GAGVSQSPSNKVTEKGKDVELRCDPISGHTALYWYRQSLGQGLEFLIYFQGNSAPDKSGLPSDRFSAERTGGSVSTLTIQRTQQEDSAVYLCASSLGISGNTIYFGEGSWLTVV.